This entry features one TCR beta chain sequence. The antigen is unknown. The CDR3 has 16 amino acids. CDR1 and CDR2 from the germline V gene are SGHTA and FQGTGA. Deletions cut 4 bases from V and 0 bases from J, with 14 bases between. TCRdb re-analysed the reads in MiXCR, keeping a single row per CDR3 protein. The data hold a few hundred thousand distinct CDR3 sequences, with more than 8% observed a single time. This sample stems from a study of T cell repertoires in cytomegalovirus infection. Whole-study context: Public signatures in TCR beta pointed to CMV infection and matching HLA type.

Study-wide points: HLA-C-restricted TCR beta clonotypes specific for CMV led the ex vivo response. Accumulated public TCR beta family frequency recognized individuals carrying CMV together with the relevant HLA.

Sequenced input: PBMCs. The receptor comes from a human donor in good health (CMV status not recorded). Some clones in this sample may be carry-over from other donors' samples. The J gene is TRBJ2-3, the V gene TRBV7-3; D is perhaps TRBD1 (5 bases). CDR3 sequence reads: CASSSQAGLSTDTQYF. The CDR3, as DNA: TGTGCCAGCAGCTCACAGGCAGGCCTTAGCACAGATACGCAGTATTTT.